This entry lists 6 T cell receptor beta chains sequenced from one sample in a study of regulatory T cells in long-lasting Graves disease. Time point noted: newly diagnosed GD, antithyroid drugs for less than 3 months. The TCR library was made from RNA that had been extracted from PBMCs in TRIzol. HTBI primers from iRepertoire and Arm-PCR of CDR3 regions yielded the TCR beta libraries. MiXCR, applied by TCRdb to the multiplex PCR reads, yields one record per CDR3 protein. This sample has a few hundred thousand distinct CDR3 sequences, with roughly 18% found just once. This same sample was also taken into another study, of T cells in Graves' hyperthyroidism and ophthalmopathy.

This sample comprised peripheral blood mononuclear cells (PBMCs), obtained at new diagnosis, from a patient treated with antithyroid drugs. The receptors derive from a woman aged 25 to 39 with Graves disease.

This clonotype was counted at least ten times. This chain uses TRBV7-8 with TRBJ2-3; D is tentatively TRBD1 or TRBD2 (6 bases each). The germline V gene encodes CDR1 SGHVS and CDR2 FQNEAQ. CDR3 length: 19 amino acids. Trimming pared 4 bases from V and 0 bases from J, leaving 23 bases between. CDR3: CASSSGGTNYFSSTDTQYF. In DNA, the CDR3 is TGTGCCAGCAGCTCCGGCGGGACAAACTACTTTTCTAGCACAGATACGCAGTATTTT.

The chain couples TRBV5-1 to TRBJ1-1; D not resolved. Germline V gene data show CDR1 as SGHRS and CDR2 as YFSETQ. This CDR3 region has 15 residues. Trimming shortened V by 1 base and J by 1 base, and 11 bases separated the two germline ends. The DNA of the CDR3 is TGCGCCAGCAGCTTGCTTTCGGGAGGGAACACTGAAGCTTTCTTT. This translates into CASSLLSGGNTEAFF.

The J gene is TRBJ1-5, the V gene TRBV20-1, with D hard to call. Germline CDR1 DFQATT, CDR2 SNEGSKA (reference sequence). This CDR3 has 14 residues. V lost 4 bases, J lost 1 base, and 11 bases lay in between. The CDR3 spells CSAKIGSSNQPQHF. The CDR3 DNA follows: TGCAGTGCTAAGATCGGCAGCAGCAATCAGCCCCAGCATTTT.

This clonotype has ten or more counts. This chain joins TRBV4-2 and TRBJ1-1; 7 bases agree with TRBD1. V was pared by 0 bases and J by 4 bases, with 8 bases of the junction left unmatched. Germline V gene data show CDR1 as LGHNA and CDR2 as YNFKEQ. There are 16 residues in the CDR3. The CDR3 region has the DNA TGTGCCAGCAGCCAAGATTTGGGGCAGGGGGGCACTGAAGCTTTCTTT. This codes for CASSQDLGQGGTEAFF.

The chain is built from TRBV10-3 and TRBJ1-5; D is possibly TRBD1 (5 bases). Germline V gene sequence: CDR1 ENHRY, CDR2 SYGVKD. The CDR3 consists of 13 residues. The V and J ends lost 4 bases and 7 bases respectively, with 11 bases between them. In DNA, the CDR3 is TGTGCCATCAGTGGTAGGGACGGACAGCCCCAGCATTTT. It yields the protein CAISGRDGQPQHF.

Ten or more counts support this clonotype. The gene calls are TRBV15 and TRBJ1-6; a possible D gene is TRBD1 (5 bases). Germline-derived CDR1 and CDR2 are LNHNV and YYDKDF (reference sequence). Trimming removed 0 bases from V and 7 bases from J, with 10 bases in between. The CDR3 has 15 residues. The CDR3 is CATSRDWGGNSPLHF. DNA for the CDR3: TGTGCCACCAGCAGAGATTGGGGGGGAAATTCACCCCTCCACTTT.